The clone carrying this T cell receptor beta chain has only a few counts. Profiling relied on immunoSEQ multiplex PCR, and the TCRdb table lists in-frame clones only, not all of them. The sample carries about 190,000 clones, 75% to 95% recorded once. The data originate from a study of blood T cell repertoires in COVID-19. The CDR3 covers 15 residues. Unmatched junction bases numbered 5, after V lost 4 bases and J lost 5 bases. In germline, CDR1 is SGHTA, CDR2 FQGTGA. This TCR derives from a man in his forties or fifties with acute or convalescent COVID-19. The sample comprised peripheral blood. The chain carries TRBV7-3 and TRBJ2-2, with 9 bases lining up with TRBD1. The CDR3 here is CASSSQGAGTGELFF. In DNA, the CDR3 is TGTGCCAGCAGCTCACAGGGGGCTGGGACCGGGGAGCTGTTTTTT. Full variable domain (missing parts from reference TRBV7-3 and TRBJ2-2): GAGVSQTPSNKVTEKGKYVELRCDPISGHTALYWYRQSLGQGPEFLIYFQGTGAADDSGLPNDRFFAVRPEGSVSTLKIQRTERGDSAVYLCASSSQGAGTGELFFGEGSRLTVL.